Sequencing of this T cell receptor beta chain was carried out in a study of human T cells and chemical hapten exposure (dated by TCRdb to the early 2020s). Describing the broader study: For sensitization, 2% DPC in acetone was applied to a roughly 2 cm by roughly 2 cm area of upper inner arm skin. In alopecia patients, the study followed how the peripheral blood TCR repertoire changed in vivo over primary and secondary sensitization to diphenylcyclopropenone (DPC), a hapten. About 27 alopecia patients gave blood for TCR sequencing at one to four time points (pre-sensitization, 2, 6 and 24 weeks). Throughout the study period of about 25 weeks, patients also received therapeutic DPC doses to the scalp every week. Blood was sampled from patients pre-sensitization (week 0) and at 2, 6 and about 24 weeks after DPC sensitization. Patch testing on the upper back used Finn chambers containing 0.01% DPC, with scoring done after 6 days according to International Contact Dermatitis Research Group standards. Most of the patients in the cohort were female, and the cohort covered alopecia areata with under or over 50% scalp involvement, alopecia totalis and alopecia universalis. Libraries were pooled for sequencing, and variation in per-sample TCR yields was attributed mainly to small differences in library volumes within the pool.

The time point label, as the study defines it: pre-sensitization, week 0. The sample's treatment or condition, from its label and the paper: therapeutic diphenylcyclopropenone sensitization with weekly scalp DPC. At every patch-test visit, the blood draw took place before the patch test was put on. To be eligible, patients had to be aged 18 to 70, diagnosed with alopecia and judged suitable for DPC therapy, while pregnant patients were excluded. Total RNA was isolated from unfractionated whole blood collected in Tempus Blood RNA tubes. Study-wide conclusions, independent of this receptor: Because every patient had alopecia, a presumed autoimmune disease, the patients' immune response might differ from that of healthy individuals. Expanded TCRs formed significantly more large CDR3 similarity clusters than pre-sensitization or healthy control sets, consistent with antigen-driven responses. Repeated subsampling changed both the strength of the expansion versus patch-test correlation and the threshold at which the correlation became significant. The number of TCRs above 1 in 1000 frequency did not change with DPC sensitization; there was no evidence of global repertoire structure alterations. Patch test score was positively correlated with the number of PT1 expanded TCRs, with significance at thresholds 8, 16 and 32 but not at 4.

There are 16 amino acids in the CDR3, from cysteine to phenylalanine inclusive. Just CDR3 DNA is preserved here, 48 bases in frame from base 1. Here V drops 2 bases and J drops 2 bases, and the junction holds 3 bases not matched to any gene. As to this clonotype: Its antigen is unknown. No much larger clonotype is one base removed from it; base qualities were not supplied.

Library preparation used RACE. Sequencing took place on a NextSeq 500. Library preparation attached unique molecular identifiers to individual cDNA molecules for quantitative, reproducible TCR counting. Each blood RNA sample was used to sequence both TCR alpha and TCR beta chains. For the original study's pipeline: Samples had a median of about 96,000 TCRs, with a range from roughly 20,000 to 690,600. V, J and CDR3 annotation of the TCR reads was performed with the Decombinator software suite. Every sample was subsampled to the same number of TCRs (28,000) for the PS versus PT1 abundance plots. Expanded TCRs were defined as absent before sensitization and observed at least eight times at the 2-week time point. TCRdb itself trimmed the public reads at Q25 with fastp, ran MiXCR and retained productive beta chains. Entries are consolidated by CDR3 protein sequence, retaining the most common genes and DNA. V and J calls and clone size were set by TCRdb, not the authors. The sample has 95,000 to 150,000 distinct CDR3 sequences on record, 13% of them singletons. Approximately 2.8% of the sample is in the top ten clones.

This sequence originates from a woman in her late teens or twenties with alopecia areata. Some clones in this sample may be carry-over from other donors' samples. The V and J segments used are TRBV12-3 or TRBV12-4 and TRBJ1-3, and TRBD1 matches 10 of the central bases. Specimen: whole blood, collected in connection with sensitization to the hapten diphenylcyclopropenone (DPC). CDR3 region: CASSLRGTGAGNTIYF. The nucleotide sequence reads as follows: TGTGCCAGCAGTTTAAGGGGGACAGGGGCTGGAAACACCATATATTTT.